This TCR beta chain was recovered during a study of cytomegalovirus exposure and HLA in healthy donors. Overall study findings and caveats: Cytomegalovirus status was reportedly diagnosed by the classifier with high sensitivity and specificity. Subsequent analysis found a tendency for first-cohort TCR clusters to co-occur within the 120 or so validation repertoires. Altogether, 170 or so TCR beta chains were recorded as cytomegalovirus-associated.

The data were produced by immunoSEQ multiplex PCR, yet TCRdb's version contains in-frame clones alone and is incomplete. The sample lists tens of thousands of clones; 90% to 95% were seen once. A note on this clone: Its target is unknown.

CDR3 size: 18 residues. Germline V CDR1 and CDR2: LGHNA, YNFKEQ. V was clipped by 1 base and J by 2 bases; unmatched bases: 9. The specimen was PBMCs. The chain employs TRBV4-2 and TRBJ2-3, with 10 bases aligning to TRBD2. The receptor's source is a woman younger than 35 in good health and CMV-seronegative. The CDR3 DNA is TGTGCCAGCAGCCAAGTAATAGCGGGGGGTCCCTTCACAGATACGCAGTATTTT. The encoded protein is CASSQVIAGGPFTDTQYF.